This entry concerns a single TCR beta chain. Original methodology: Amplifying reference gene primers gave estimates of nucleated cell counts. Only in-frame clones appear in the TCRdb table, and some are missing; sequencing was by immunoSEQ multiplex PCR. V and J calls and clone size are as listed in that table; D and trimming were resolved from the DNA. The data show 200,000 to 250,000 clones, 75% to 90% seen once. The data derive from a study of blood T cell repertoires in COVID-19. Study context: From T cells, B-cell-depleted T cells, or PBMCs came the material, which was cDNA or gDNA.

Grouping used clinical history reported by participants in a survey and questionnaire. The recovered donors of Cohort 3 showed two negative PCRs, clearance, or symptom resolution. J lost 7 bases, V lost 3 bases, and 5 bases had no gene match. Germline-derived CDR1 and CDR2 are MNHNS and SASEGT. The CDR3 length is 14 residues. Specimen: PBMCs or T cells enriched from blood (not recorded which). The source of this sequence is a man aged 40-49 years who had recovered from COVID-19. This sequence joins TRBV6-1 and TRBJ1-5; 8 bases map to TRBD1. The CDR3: CASSDTGGRQPQHF. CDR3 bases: TGTGCCAGCAGTGACACAGGGGGACGGCAGCCCCAGCATTTT.